Below are 20 T cell receptor beta chains sequenced from a single sample in a study of blood T cells in healthy people across ages. PCR was performed a second time for roughly 6 to 12 cycles using a sample-barcoded 5' primer and a J-beta primer mix. Via MiXCR, TCRdb re-called the 5' RACE reads, giving one row per CDR3 protein. The sample records just under 900,000 distinct CDR3 sequences, 29% being singletons. Sequenced material: blood. The source of these receptors is a woman of 80 years or more in good health.

This clonotype was seen many times. The chain links TRBV7-9 to TRBJ2-7; D perhaps matches TRBD2 (5 bases). Trimming pared 2 bases from V and 5 bases from J, leaving 10 bases between. The CDR3 contains 13 residues. Germline CDR1 reads SEHNR; CDR2 reads FQNEAQ (reference sequence). CDR3: CASSLSEGHEQYF. CDR3 nucleotides: TGTGCCAGCAGCTTAAGCGAGGGCCACGAGCAGTACTTC.

This clonotype was counted between two and nine times. V gene TRBV9 combines with J gene TRBJ2-2, with D possibly being TRBD1 or TRBD2 (5 bases each). The germline V gene has CDR1 SGDLS and CDR2 YYNGEE. V was pared by 0 bases and J by 5 bases, with 14 bases between. CDR3 size: 16 residues. CDR3 DNA sequence: TGTGCCAGCAGCGTAGCCCCAGAGGGGTCGACCGGGGAGCTGTTTTTT. Residues: CASSVAPEGSTGELFF.

This sequence joins TRBV20-1 and TRBJ2-1; TRBD1 is a possible D gene (6 bases). The J call may not be correct, given that the DNA end is closer to TRBJ2-7. Germline CDR1 reads DFQATT; CDR2 reads SNEGSKA (reference sequence). This CDR3 has 14 amino acids. The CDR3 nucleotides read TGCAGTTCCCGGGTCCATGACAGGAGCAACGAGCAGTACTTC. This translates into CSSRVHDRSNEQYF.

The chain employs TRBV6-2 or TRBV6-3 and TRBJ1-4; tentative D call: TRBD1 (6 bases). Looked up from germline, CDR1 is MNHEY and CDR2 is SVGEGT. The CDR3 is made up of 17 amino acids. V was shortened by 0 bases and J by 0 bases, with 11 bases between the two germline ends. The CDR3: CASSYSMYRATNEKLFF. CDR3 nucleotides: TGTGCCAGCAGTTACTCGATGTACAGGGCAACTAATGAAAAACTGTTTTTT.

The V gene is TRBV20-1, the J gene TRBJ2-7; weak D call: TRBD1 (5 bases). Germline V lookup: CDR1 DFQATT, CDR2 SNEGSKA (reference sequence). CDR3 length equals 12 residues. Trimming cost V 3 bases and J 9 bases, with 15 bases left between them. CDR3 coding DNA: TGCAGTGCTAGGACAGCCTCTACGGGGCAGTACTTC. It codes for CSARTASTGQYF.

The chain combines TRBV20-1 with TRBJ2-7, with D tentatively TRBD2 (5 bases). The ends were cut back, 1 base at V and 2 bases at J, with 15 bases in the middle. CDR3 length: 15 amino acids. The germline gives CDR1 DFQATT, CDR2 SNEGSKA (reference sequence). This CDR3 is CSARVSRRATYEQYF. In DNA form, the CDR3 reads TGCAGTGCTAGAGTATCGCGGCGGGCCACCTACGAGCAGTACTTC.

The chain links TRBV2 to TRBJ1-1; TRBD1 is a possible D gene (6 bases). This CDR3 is built from 12 residues. The V gene lost 6 bases and the J gene lost 4 bases, with 9 bases spanning the gap. In germline, CDR1 is SNHLY, CDR2 FYNNEI. This CDR3 is CASRDSFTEAFF. DNA of the CDR3: TGTGCCAGCAGGGACAGTTTCACTGAAGCTTTCTTT.

This clonotype was recorded many times. V is TRBV28 and J is TRBJ2-1, with 10 bases matching TRBD2. After removal of 7 bases from V and 2 bases from J, the junction contained 14 bases not matched to a gene. CDR1 MDHEN and CDR2 SYDVKM come from the germline V gene. The CDR3 length is 18 residues. CDR3 nucleotide sequence: TGTGCCAGCAAACGGATCTTGGGAGCGGGGGGGCCCTACAATGAGCAGTTCTTC. Its protein is CASKRILGAGGPYNEQFF. Supplemented by reference TRBV28 and TRBJ2-1, the full variable domain reads DVKVTQSSRYLVKRTGEKVFLECVQDMDHENMFWYRQDPGLGLRLIYFSYDVKMKEKGDIPEGYSVSREKKERFSLILESASTNQTSMYLCASKRILGAGGPYNEQFFGPGTRLTVL.

This sequence joins TRBV7-6 and TRBJ2-5; D is uncertain. The tail of the sequence fits TRBJ2-1 better, so the J call may be wrong. CDR1 is SGHVS, CDR2 FNYEAQ, per germline. This CDR3 has 15 residues. CDR3 region: CASSLGTVPRETQFF. Here the CDR3 DNA reads TGTGCCAGCAGCTTGGGCACGGTCCCCAGAGAGACCCAGTTCTTC.

A note on this clonotype: With a much larger clone just one base away, this may be a read error. V is TRBV6-1 and J is TRBJ1-5; D unresolved. CDR3 length: 18 residues. The germline CDR1 and CDR2 sequences are MNHNS and SASEGT. DNA for the CDR3: TGTGGCAGCACCCTATCGGGGTGGCGGGATATAGGCAATCAGCCCCAGCATTTT. It encodes CGSTLSGWRDIGNQPQHF.

This rearrangement joins TRBV6-5 to TRBJ2-7; TRBD1 matches at 7 bases. Germline V lookup: CDR1 MNHEY, CDR2 SVGAGI. The CDR3 runs to 14 residues. Unmatched junction bases numbered 12, after V lost 6 bases and J lost 7 bases. CDR3: CASRTGLAWNEQYF. CDR3 coding DNA: TGTGCCAGCAGGACAGGGTTGGCTTGGAATGAGCAGTACTTC.

Here the CDR3 reads CSALPWSETQYF. The CDR3 region has the DNA TGCAGTGCTCTTCCTTGGTCAGAGACCCAGTACTTC. This sequence joins TRBV20-1 and TRBJ2-5; D is uncertain. Germline loops: CDR1 DFQATT, CDR2 SNEGSKA (reference sequence). Trimming took 5 bases from V and 4 from J, leaving 11 bases between them. The CDR3 runs 12 residues.

The rearrangement uses TRBV2 and TRBJ2-5; 9 bases are a match to TRBD1. The J call is in doubt because the DNA end fits TRBJ2-7 better. The CDR3 loop spans 14 amino acids. Germline V lookup: CDR1 SNHLY, CDR2 FYNNEI. The chain's CDR3 is CASRDRDRDYEQYF. The CDR3 DNA reads TGTGCCAGCAGAGACCGGGACAGGGACTACGAGCAGTACTTC.

This clonotype occurred a few times. The J gene is TRBJ2-6, the V gene TRBV20-1; TRBD2 matches at 7 bases. Germline values: CDR1 DFQATT, CDR2 SNEGSKA (reference sequence). With V trimmed by 2 bases and J by 12 bases, 7 bases remained unmatched. The CDR3 sequence is 13 residues long. The CDR3 DNA reads TGCAGTGCTAGACCGGACTCGGGGGGCGTCCTGACTTTC. Protein sequence: CSARPDSGGVLTF.

This clonotype was detected ten times or more. This chain joins TRBV28 and TRBJ2-7; 9 bases line up with TRBD1. Trimming at V came to 7 bases and at J to 0 bases, leaving 4 bases not matched to a gene. CDR3 length: 14 residues. Germline assignment: CDR1 MDHEN and CDR2 SYDVKM. CDR3 DNA sequence: TGTGCCAGCACCCGGGACAGGGTCTCCTACGAGCAGTACTTC. It translates to CASTRDRVSYEQYF.

V gene TRBV12-3 or TRBV12-4 combines with J gene TRBJ2-1, with D perhaps matching TRBD1 or TRBD2 (5 bases each). With the DNA end fitting TRBJ2-7 better, the J assignment may be wrong. CDR3 length: 13 amino acids. As DNA, the CDR3 is TGTGCCAGCAGTTTAAGGGGACCAGATGAGCAGTACTTC. Residues: CASSLRGPDEQYF.

This clonotype occurred many times. J is TRBJ1-2 and V is TRBV20-1, with D hard to call. Germline values: CDR1 DFQATT, CDR2 SNEGSKA (reference sequence). CDR3 length: 11 residues. Trimming stripped 5 bases from V and 5 bases from J, with 9 bases between. CDR3 amino acids: CSAFLQYGYTF. CDR3 DNA: TGCAGTGCTTTCCTCCAGTATGGCTACACCTTC.

The rearrangement links TRBV2 to TRBJ2-5, with D hard to call. Per the germline V gene, CDR1 is SNHLY and CDR2 is FYNNEI. Trimming shortened V by 4 bases and J by 7 bases, and 13 bases separated the two germline ends. This CDR3 is built from 13 residues. The CDR3: CASSVALIATQYF. CDR3 DNA: TGTGCCAGCAGTGTGGCATTAATAGCGACCCAGTACTTC.

At least ten counts were recorded for this clonotype. The chain is built from TRBV10-3 and TRBJ1-2; the D gene is possibly TRBD1 (6 bases). Per the germline V gene, CDR1 is ENHRY and CDR2 is SYGVKD. V gave up 0 bases and J gave up 4 bases, with 15 bases separating them. The CDR3 runs 16 residues. The chain's CDR3 is CAISESMFTGSYGYTF. The CDR3 DNA reads TGTGCCATCAGTGAGTCGATGTTTACAGGGAGCTATGGCTACACCTTC.

This clonotype was seen at least ten times. The V gene is TRBV29-1, the J gene TRBJ1-2; D unclear. The CDR3 loop spans 14 amino acids. V lost 3 bases and J 5 bases, leaving 16 bases between the germline ends. Germline CDR1 is SQVTM and CDR2 is ANQGSEA. For the CDR3, the DNA is TGCAGCGTTGAGTCCGCCCCCCCCGTTTATGGCTACACCTTC. This encodes CSVESAPPVYGYTF.